A selection of T cell receptor beta chains follows, all from one sample in a study of T cells in Graves' hyperthyroidism and ophthalmopathy. TCRdb called the multiplex PCR reads again in MiXCR, with one record for every CDR3 protein. The sample carries 500,000 to 650,000 distinct CDR3 sequences, more than 15% recorded once. Specimen: blood. The receptors stem from a young woman with Graves' ophthalmopathy. Both conserved end residues are trimmed from each CDR3. The size entry is marked missing in some rows and otherwise reads once, few, many or a size class.

few	TRBV5-1	TRBJ1-2	ASSLIAGSGYT
few	TRBV12-3/TRBV12-4	TRBJ2-2	ASSQKTSGFDTGELF
-	TRBV24-1	TRBJ2-7	ATSVGTGSYEQY
few	TRBV20-1	TRBJ2-1	SAPQLAGGDNEQF
many	TRBV6-1	TRBJ1-1	ASSRSRYTEAF
-	TRBV19	TRBJ1-5	ASSPPGEVNQPQH
many	TRBV28	TRBJ2-3	ASSSLLAGNTDTQY
many	TRBV2	TRBJ2-2	ASGAYRGRTGELF
-	TRBV20-1	TRBJ1-1	SARVNTEPF
-	TRBV28	TRBJ2-3	ATFRSERDTQY
-	TRBV20-1	TRBJ2-3	SAADPDLRETDTQY
many	TRBV2	TRBJ1-1	ASSYRGLMNTEAF
many	TRBV28	TRBJ1-4	ASSWRGAGRITNEKLF
-	TRBV6-1	TRBJ2-7	ASSEGDRGINPTYEQY
many	TRBV28	TRBJ1-1	ASSKQGAIAEAF
-	TRBV27	TRBJ2-7	ASSPRPGQGSYEQY
many	TRBV6-5	TRBJ1-1	ASSYSNSGVTSEAF
-	TRBV18	TRBJ1-6	ASSKLRVVYNSPLH
medium-sized	TRBV30	TRBJ1-2	AWSPEGFYGYT
many	TRBV11-1	TRBJ1-5	ASSLSQISNQPQH
-	TRBV30	TRBJ2-3	AWSQWGFPTRSTDTQY
-	TRBV7-9	TRBJ2-2	ASSLGNGELF
-	TRBV5-1	TRBJ1-2	ASSKRTAANYGYT
-	TRBV12-3/TRBV12-4	TRBJ1-3	ASSGQENSGNTIY